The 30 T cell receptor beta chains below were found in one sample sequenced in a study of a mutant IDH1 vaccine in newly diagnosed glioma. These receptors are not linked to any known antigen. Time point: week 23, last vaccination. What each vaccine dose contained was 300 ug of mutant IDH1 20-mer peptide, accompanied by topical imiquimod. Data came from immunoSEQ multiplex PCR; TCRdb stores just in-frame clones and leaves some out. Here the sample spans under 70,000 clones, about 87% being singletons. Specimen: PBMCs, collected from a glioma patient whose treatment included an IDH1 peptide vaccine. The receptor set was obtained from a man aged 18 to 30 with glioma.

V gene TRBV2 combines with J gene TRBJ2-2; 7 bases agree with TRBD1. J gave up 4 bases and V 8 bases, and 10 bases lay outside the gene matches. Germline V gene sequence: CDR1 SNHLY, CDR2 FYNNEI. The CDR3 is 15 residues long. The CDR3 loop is CASGTARGPTGELFF. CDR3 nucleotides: TGTGCCAGCGGTACTGCTAGGGGGCCCACCGGGGAGCTGTTTTTT.

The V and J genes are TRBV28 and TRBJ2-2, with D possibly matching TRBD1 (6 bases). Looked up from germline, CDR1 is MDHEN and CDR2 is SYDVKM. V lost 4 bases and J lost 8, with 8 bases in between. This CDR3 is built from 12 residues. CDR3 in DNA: TGTGCCAGCAGTTGGGGACATGGGGAGCTGTTTTTT. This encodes CASSWGHGELFF.

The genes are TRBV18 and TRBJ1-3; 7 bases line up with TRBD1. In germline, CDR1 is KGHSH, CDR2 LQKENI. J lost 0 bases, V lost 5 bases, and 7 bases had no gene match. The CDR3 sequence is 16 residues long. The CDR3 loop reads CASSTDRVVSGNTIYF. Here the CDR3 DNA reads TGTGCCAGCTCAACAGACAGGGTCGTCTCTGGAAACACCATATATTTT. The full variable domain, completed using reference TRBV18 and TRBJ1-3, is NAGVMQNPRHLVRRRGQEARLRCSPMKGHSHVYWYRQLPEEGLKFMVYLQKENIIDESGMPKERFSAEFPKEGPSILRIQQVVRGDSAAYFCASSTDRVVSGNTIYFGEGSWLTVV.

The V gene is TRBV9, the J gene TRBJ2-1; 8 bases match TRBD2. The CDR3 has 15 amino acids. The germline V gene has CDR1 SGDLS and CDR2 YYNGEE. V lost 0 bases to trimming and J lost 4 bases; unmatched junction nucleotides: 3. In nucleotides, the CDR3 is TGTGCCAGCAGCGTAGATCCGGGAGGGTACAATGAGCAGTTCTTC. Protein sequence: CASSVDPGGYNEQFF. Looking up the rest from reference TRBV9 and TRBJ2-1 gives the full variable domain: DSGVTQTPKHLITATGQRVTLRCSPRSGDLSVYWYQQSLDQGLQFLIQYYNGEERAKGNILERFSAQQFPDLHSELNLSSLELGDSALYFCASSVDPGGYNEQFFGPGTRLTVL.

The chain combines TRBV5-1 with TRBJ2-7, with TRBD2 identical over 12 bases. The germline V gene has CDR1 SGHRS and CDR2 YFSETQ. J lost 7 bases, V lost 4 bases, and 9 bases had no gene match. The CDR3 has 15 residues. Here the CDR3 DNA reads TGCGCCAGCAGCACCCTAGCGGGGGGGCCGAGTGAGCAGTACTTC. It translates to CASSTLAGGPSEQYF.

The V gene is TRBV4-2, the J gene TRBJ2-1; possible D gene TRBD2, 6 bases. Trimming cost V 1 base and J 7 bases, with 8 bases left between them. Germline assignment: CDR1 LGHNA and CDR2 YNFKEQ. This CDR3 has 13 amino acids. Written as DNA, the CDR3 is TGTGCCAGCAGCCAAGGGCGGGAAAATGAGCAGTTCTTC. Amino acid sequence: CASSQGRENEQFF.

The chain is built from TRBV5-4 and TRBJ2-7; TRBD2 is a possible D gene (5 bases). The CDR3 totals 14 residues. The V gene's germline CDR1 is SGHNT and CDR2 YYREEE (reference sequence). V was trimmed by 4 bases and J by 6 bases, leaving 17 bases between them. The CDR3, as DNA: TGTGCCAGCAGCGCGCCGGGTCTAGCCTCCGAGCAGTACTTC. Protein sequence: CASSAPGLASEQYF. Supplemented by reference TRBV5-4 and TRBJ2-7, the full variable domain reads ETGVTQSPTHLIKTRGQQVTLRCSSQSGHNTVSWYQQALGQGPQFIFQYYREEENGRGNFPPRFSGLQFPNYSSELNVNALELDDSALYLCASSAPGLASEQYFGPGTRLTVT.

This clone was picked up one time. The CDR3, as DNA: TGTGCCAGTAGACAGGGATGGACCATGAACTATGGCTACACCTTC. The encoded protein is CASRQGWTMNYGYTF. The chain is built from TRBV6-5 and TRBJ1-2; TRBD1 matches 7 bases. Germline-derived CDR1 and CDR2 are MNHEY and SVGAGI. J gave up 2 bases and V 9 bases, and 12 bases lay outside the gene matches. The CDR3 sequence is 15 residues long.

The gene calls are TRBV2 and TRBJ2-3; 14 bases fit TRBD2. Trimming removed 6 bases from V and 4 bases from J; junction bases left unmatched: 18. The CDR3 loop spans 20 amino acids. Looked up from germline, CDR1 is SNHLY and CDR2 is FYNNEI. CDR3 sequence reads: CASRRPRTSGGPYAPDTQYF. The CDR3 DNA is TGTGCCAGCAGACGACCCCGGACTAGCGGGGGGCCCTACGCCCCAGATACGCAGTATTTT.

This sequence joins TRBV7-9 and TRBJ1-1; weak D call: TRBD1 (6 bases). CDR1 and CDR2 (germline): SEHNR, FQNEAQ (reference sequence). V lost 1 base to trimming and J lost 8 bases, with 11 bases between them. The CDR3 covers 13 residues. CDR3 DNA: TGTGCCAGCAGCTTAGGACGGACAGAGGAAGCTTTCTTT. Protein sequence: CASSLGRTEEAFF. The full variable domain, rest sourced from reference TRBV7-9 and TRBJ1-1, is DTGVSQNPRHKITKRGQNVTFRCDPISEHNRLYWYRQTLGQGPEFLTYFQNEAQLEKSRLLSDRFSAERPKGSFSTLEIQRTEQGDSAMYLCASSLGRTEEAFFGQGTRLTVV.

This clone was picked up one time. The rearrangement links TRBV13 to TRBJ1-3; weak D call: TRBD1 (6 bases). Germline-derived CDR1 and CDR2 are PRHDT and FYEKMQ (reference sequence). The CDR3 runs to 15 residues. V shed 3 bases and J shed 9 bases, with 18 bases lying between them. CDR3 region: CASSLGGELAGTIYF. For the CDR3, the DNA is TGTGCCAGCAGCTTGGGGGGCGAATTGGCGGGCACCATATATTTT.

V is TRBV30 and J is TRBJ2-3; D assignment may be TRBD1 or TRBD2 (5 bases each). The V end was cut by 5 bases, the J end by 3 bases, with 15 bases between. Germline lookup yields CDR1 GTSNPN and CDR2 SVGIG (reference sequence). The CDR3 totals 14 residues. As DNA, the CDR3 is TGTGCCTGGCGTTTGGGGGTAAAGACAGATACGCAGTATTTT. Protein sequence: CAWRLGVKTDTQYF.

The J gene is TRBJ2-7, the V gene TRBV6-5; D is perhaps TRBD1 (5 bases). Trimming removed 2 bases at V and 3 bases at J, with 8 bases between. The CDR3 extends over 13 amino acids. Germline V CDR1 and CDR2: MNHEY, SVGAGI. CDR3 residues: CASSYATDYEQYF. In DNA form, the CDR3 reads TGTGCCAGCAGTTACGCGACAGACTACGAGCAGTACTTC.

The CDR3 coding sequence is TGTGCCAGCAGCCCCGGAGGGGAGGGGTATGGCTACACCTTC. This translates into CASSPGGEGYGYTF. The rearrangement links TRBV5-4 to TRBJ1-2, with a weak D call TRBD1 (5 bases). Trimming cost V 4 bases and J 5 bases, with 15 bases left between them. The CDR3 sequence is 14 residues long. The germline gives CDR1 SGHNT, CDR2 YYREEE (reference sequence).

Here the CDR3 DNA reads TGTGCCAGCAGGCTCCCCTGGGGGTATGAGCAGTTCTTC. Protein sequence: CASRLPWGYEQFF. V and J are TRBV6-5 and TRBJ2-1, with D tentatively TRBD1 or TRBD2 (5 bases each). The germline V gene encodes CDR1 MNHEY and CDR2 SVGAGI. The CDR3 spans 13 residues. Deletions cut 6 bases from V and 8 bases from J, with 14 bases between.

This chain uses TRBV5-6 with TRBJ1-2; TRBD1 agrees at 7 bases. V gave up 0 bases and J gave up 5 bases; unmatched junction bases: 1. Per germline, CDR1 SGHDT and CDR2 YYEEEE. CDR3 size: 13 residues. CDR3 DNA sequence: TGTGCCAGCAGCTTGGGGGACAGTTATGGCTACACCTTC. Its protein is CASSLGDSYGYTF.

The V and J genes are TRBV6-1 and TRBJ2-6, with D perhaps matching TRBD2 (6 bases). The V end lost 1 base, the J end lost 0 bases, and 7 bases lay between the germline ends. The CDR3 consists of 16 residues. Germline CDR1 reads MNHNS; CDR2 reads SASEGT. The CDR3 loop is CASSEGGVSGANVLTF. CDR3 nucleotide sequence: TGTGCCAGCAGTGAAGGGGGGGTCTCTGGGGCCAACGTCCTGACTTTC.

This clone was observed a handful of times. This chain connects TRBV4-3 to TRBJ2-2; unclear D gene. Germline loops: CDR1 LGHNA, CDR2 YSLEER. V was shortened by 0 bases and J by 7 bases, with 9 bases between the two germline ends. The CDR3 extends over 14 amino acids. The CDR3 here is CASSQDYLGGELFF. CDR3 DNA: TGCGCCAGCAGCCAAGATTATCTAGGCGGGGAGCTGTTTTTT.

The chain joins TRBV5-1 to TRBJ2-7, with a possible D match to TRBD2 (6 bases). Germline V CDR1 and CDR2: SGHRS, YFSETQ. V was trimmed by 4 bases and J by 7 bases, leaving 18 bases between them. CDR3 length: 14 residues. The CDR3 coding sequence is TGCGCCAGCAGCGCTGAGTGGGACGGGAGTGAGCAGTACTTC. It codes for CASSAEWDGSEQYF.

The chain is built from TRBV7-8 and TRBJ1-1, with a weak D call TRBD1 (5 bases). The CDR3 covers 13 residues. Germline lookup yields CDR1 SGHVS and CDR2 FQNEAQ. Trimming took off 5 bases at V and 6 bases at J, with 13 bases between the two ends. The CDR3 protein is CASSPKGRAEAFF. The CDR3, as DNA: TGTGCCAGCAGCCCCAAGGGGCGCGCTGAAGCTTTCTTT.

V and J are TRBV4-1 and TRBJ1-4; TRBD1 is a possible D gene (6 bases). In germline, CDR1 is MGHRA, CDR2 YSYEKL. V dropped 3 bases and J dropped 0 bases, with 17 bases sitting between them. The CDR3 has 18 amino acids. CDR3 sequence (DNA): TGCGCCAGCAGCCACGCCTCACAGGGAACCCCAACTAATGAAAAACTGTTTTTT. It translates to CASSHASQGTPTNEKLFF.

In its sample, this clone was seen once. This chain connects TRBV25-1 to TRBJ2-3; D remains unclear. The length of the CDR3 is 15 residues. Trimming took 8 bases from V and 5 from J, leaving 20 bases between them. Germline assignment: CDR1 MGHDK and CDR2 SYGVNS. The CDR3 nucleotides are TGTGCCAGCGCAACCGGGCCGCCCGGTCGAGATACGCAGTATTTT. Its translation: CASATGPPGRDTQYF.

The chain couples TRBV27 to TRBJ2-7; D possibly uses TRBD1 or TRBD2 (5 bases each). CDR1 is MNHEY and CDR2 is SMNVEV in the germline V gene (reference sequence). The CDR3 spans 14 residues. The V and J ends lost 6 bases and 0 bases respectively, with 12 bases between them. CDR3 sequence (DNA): TGTGCCAGCAGCTGGGACCGAAGCTCCTACGAGCAGTACTTC. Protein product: CASSWDRSSYEQYF.

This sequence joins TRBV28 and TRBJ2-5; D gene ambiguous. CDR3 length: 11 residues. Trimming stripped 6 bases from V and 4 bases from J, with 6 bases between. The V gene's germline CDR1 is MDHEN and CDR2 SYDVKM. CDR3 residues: CASSRTETQYF. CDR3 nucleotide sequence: TGTGCCAGCAGCCGAACAGAGACCCAGTACTTC.

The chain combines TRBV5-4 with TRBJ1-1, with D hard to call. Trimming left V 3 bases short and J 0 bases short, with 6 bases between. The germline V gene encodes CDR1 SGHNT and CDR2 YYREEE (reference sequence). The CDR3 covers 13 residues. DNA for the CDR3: TGTGCCAGCAGCTCATGGATGAACACTGAAGCTTTCTTT. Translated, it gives CASSSWMNTEAFF.

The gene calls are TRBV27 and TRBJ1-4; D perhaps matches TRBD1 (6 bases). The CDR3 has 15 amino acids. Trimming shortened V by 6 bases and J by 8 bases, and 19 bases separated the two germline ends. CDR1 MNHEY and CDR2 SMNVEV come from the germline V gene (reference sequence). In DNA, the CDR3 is TGTGCCAGCAGCTTTACAGGGCCCCTTGGCGAAAAACTGTTTTTT. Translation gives CASSFTGPLGEKLFF.

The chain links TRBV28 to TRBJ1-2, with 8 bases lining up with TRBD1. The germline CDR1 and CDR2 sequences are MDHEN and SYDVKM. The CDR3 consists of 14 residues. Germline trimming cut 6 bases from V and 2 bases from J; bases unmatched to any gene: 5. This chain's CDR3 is CASRGTGINYGYTF. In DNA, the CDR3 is TGTGCCAGCAGAGGGACAGGAATAAACTATGGCTACACCTTC.

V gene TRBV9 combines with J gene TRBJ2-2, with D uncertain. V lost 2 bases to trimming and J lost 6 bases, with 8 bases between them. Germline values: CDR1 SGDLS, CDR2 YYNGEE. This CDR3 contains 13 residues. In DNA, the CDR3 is TGTGCCAGCAGCGTGGGCGTGGCCGGGGAGCTGTTTTTT. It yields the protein CASSVGVAGELFF. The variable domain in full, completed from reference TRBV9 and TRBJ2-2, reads DSGVTQTPKHLITATGQRVTLRCSPRSGDLSVYWYQQSLDQGLQFLIQYYNGEERAKGNILERFSAQQFPDLHSELNLSSLELGDSALYFCASSVGVAGELFFGEGSRLTVL.

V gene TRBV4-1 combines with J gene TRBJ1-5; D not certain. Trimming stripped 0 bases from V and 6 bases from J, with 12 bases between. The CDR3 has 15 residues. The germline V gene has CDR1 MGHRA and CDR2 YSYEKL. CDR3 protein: CASSQDLRSGQPQHF. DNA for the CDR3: TGCGCCAGCAGCCAAGATTTGAGGTCAGGTCAGCCCCAGCATTTT.

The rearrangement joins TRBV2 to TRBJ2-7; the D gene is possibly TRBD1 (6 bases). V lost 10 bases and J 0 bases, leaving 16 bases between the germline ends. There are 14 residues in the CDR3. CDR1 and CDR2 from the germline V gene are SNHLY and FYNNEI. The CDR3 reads CATLPGHLSYEQYF. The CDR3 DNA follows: TGTGCCACCCTTCCGGGACACCTCTCCTACGAGCAGTACTTC.